Listed below are T cell receptor beta chains from one sample, sequenced in a study of identical twins. TCRdb ran MiXCR on the 5' RACE reads and lists one entry per CDR3 protein. The data show approximately 280,000 distinct CDR3 sequences, with 6.5% to 9.5% seen just once and over 2% held by the top ten. In addition, the sample was reused for a study of yellow fever vaccine responses in identical twins.

Material: memory (CD45RO+) T cells sorted from blood. These receptors all stem from a young woman in good health. The CDR3 runs from the conserved cysteine through the conserved F or W. The order of the fields is D gene, J gene, V gene, clone size, CDR3 DNA, CDR3 protein. The D gene is left open where the match is weak. Rows give clone size only sometimes, using once, few, many, or a class for an expanded clone.

d_call: .; j_call: TRBJ2-7; v_call: TRBV24-1; clone_size: many; cdr3_nt: TGTGCCACCAGTGAAGGAGGCAGGGGATCTTACGAGCAGTACTTC; cdr3_aa: CATSEGGRGSYEQYF
d_call: .; j_call: TRBJ2-1; v_call: TRBV20-1; clone_size: few; cdr3_nt: TGCAGTGCTAGAGGACTATGGGATGAGCAGTTCTTC; cdr3_aa: CSARGLWDEQFF
d_call: .; j_call: TRBJ2-2; v_call: TRBV6-5; clone_size: .; cdr3_nt: TGTGCCAGCAGTTATCAACAGGGCCGACATACTGGGGCCGGGGAGCTGTTTTTT; cdr3_aa: CASSYQQGRHTGAGELFF
d_call: TRBD1; j_call: TRBJ1-5; v_call: TRBV9; clone_size: .; cdr3_nt: TGTGCCAGCAGCCCTAGTACTAGGGGGCCTTTACGGAATCAGCCCCAGCATTTT; cdr3_aa: CASSPSTRGPLRNQPQHF
d_call: TRBD2; j_call: TRBJ2-7; v_call: TRBV20-1; clone_size: many; cdr3_nt: TGCAGTGCTAGGACTAGCGGGCTCTCGTCCTACGAGCAGTACTTC; cdr3_aa: CSARTSGLSSYEQYF
d_call: .; j_call: TRBJ1-5; v_call: TRBV6-1; clone_size: many; cdr3_nt: TGTGCCAGCCGGTTAGTCCCCTATAGCAATCAGCCCCAGCATTTT; cdr3_aa: CASRLVPYSNQPQHF
d_call: .; j_call: TRBJ2-3; v_call: TRBV20-1; clone_size: .; cdr3_nt: TGCAGTGCTAGATGGGACCGATCCACTTATACGCAGTATTTT; cdr3_aa: CSARWDRSTYTQYF
d_call: .; j_call: TRBJ1-5; v_call: TRBV7-2; clone_size: few; cdr3_nt: TGTGCCAGCAGCTTCTCTTCAGGTAGCAATCAGCCCCAGCATTTT; cdr3_aa: CASSFSSGSNQPQHF
d_call: TRBD1; j_call: TRBJ2-7; v_call: TRBV5-5; clone_size: .; cdr3_nt: TGTGCCAGCAGCACGGGGACAGGGAAAGATCAGTACTTC; cdr3_aa: CASSTGTGKDQYF
d_call: .; j_call: TRBJ1-4; v_call: TRBV3-1; clone_size: .; cdr3_nt: TGTGCCAGCAGCCAAGAAGGGGGGCGTGGAAAACTGTTTTTT; cdr3_aa: CASSQEGGRGKLFF
d_call: TRBD2; j_call: TRBJ2-3; v_call: TRBV6-1; clone_size: .; cdr3_nt: TGTGCCAGCAGTATGCGGACTAGCGGGAGCACAGATACGCAGTATTTT; cdr3_aa: CASSMRTSGSTDTQYF
d_call: TRBD2; j_call: TRBJ2-1; v_call: TRBV9; clone_size: few; cdr3_nt: TGTGCCAGCAGCGTAGAGCGGGGCCCAGCCTACAATGAGCAGTTCTTC; cdr3_aa: CASSVERGPAYNEQFF
d_call: .; j_call: TRBJ1-2; v_call: TRBV6-5; clone_size: .; cdr3_nt: TGTGCCAGCAGTTACCGGGCAGGGTATTATGGCTACACCTTC; cdr3_aa: CASSYRAGYYGYTF
d_call: .; j_call: TRBJ1-1; v_call: TRBV18; clone_size: few; cdr3_nt: TGTGCCAGCTCACCCTACTCAGAGAACACTGAAGCTTTCTTT; cdr3_aa: CASSPYSENTEAFF
d_call: .; j_call: TRBJ1-5; v_call: TRBV2; clone_size: .; cdr3_nt: TGTGCCAGCAGGGGGGCCGGGGGCTATCAACATTTT; cdr3_aa: CASRGAGGYQHF
d_call: .; j_call: TRBJ2-3; v_call: TRBV5-1; clone_size: many; cdr3_nt: TGCGCCAGCAGCTTGGCCGGAAGGGACACAGATACGCAGTATTTT; cdr3_aa: CASSLAGRDTDTQYF
d_call: .; j_call: TRBJ1-1; v_call: TRBV27; clone_size: many; cdr3_nt: TGTGCCAGCACCCCCGGGGGGGGCGTCACTGAAGCTTTCTTT; cdr3_aa: CASTPGGGVTEAFF
d_call: TRBD2; j_call: TRBJ2-1; v_call: TRBV6-4; clone_size: .; cdr3_nt: TGTGCCAGCAGTGACTCCCCTAGCGGGGGGTACAATGAGCAGTTCTTC; cdr3_aa: CASSDSPSGGYNEQFF
d_call: .; j_call: TRBJ1-1; v_call: TRBV2; clone_size: few; cdr3_nt: TGTGCCAGCACTAACAGGGCGCTCGGAACTGAAGCTTTCTTT; cdr3_aa: CASTNRALGTEAFF
d_call: .; j_call: TRBJ2-3; v_call: TRBV12-3/TRBV12-4; clone_size: .; cdr3_nt: TGTGCCAGCAGTTTGGCCCGCCGCGGCCTCATACTTCGGGGGGCCCGTACAGATACGCAGTATTTT; cdr3_aa: CASSLARRGLILRGARTDTQYF
d_call: TRBD2; j_call: TRBJ2-5; v_call: TRBV5-6; clone_size: .; cdr3_nt: TGTGCCAGCAGCTTGATGGAAGGGAGGGTTCAGACCCAGTACTTC; cdr3_aa: CASSLMEGRVQTQYF
d_call: TRBD2; j_call: TRBJ2-5; v_call: TRBV20-1; clone_size: few; cdr3_nt: TGCAGTGCTATTACCCTAGCGGGAGTTCTAGAGACCCAGTACTTC; cdr3_aa: CSAITLAGVLETQYF
d_call: .; j_call: TRBJ2-5; v_call: TRBV24-1; clone_size: few; cdr3_nt: TGTGCCACCAGTGATCGAGCGGATGGCAGGGCCCGAGAGACCCAGTACTTC; cdr3_aa: CATSDRADGRARETQYF
d_call: .; j_call: TRBJ2-1; v_call: TRBV12-3/TRBV12-4; clone_size: few; cdr3_nt: TGTGCCAGCAGTTTAAGCCGTCATGAGCAGTTCTTC; cdr3_aa: CASSLSRHEQFF
d_call: TRBD1; j_call: TRBJ2-1; v_call: TRBV2; clone_size: many; cdr3_nt: TGTGCCAGCACGACCGGGACAGTGCTTCCCAATGAGCAGTTCTTC; cdr3_aa: CASTTGTVLPNEQFF
d_call: TRBD1; j_call: TRBJ1-5; v_call: TRBV19; clone_size: .; cdr3_nt: TGTGCCAGTAGTATAGACAGGGGGAATGTTCAGCCCCAGCATTTT; cdr3_aa: CASSIDRGNVQPQHF
d_call: .; j_call: TRBJ2-2; v_call: TRBV3-1; clone_size: few; cdr3_nt: TGTGCCAGCAGCCAACCCCGAGGGGCCGACACCGGGGAGCTGTTTTTT; cdr3_aa: CASSQPRGADTGELFF
d_call: TRBD1; j_call: TRBJ1-2; v_call: TRBV11-1; clone_size: .; cdr3_nt: TGTGCCAGCAGCATCGGGACAGCCCTCGCAGGCTACACCTTC; cdr3_aa: CASSIGTALAGYTF
d_call: TRBD1; j_call: TRBJ2-1; v_call: TRBV20-1; clone_size: few; cdr3_nt: TGCAGTGCTAGGACAGGGGGAAACGTAGTGGGTGAGCAGTTCTTC; cdr3_aa: CSARTGGNVVGEQFF
d_call: .; j_call: TRBJ2-1; v_call: TRBV27; clone_size: .; cdr3_nt: TGTGCCAGCAGCCGGCTTGGGGTGGCCCCCTACAATGAGCAGTTCTTC; cdr3_aa: CASSRLGVAPYNEQFF
d_call: TRBD1; j_call: TRBJ2-3; v_call: TRBV20-1; clone_size: few; cdr3_nt: TGCAGTGCTAGGGGGCAGGGGGCAGATACGCAGTATTTT; cdr3_aa: CSARGQGADTQYF
d_call: .; j_call: TRBJ2-2; v_call: TRBV11-2; clone_size: .; cdr3_nt: TGTGCCAGCAGCTTTAGACAGACCGGGGAGCTGTTTTTT; cdr3_aa: CASSFRQTGELFF
d_call: .; j_call: TRBJ1-6; v_call: TRBV7-9; clone_size: .; cdr3_nt: TGTGCCAGCAGCTTAAGACAGCCTAATTCACCCCTCCACTTT; cdr3_aa: CASSLRQPNSPLHF
d_call: .; j_call: TRBJ1-5; v_call: TRBV10-3; clone_size: many; cdr3_nt: TGTGCCATCAGTGAGTCGGGATGGGGTGTGGGTCAGCCCCAGCATTTT; cdr3_aa: CAISESGWGVGQPQHF
d_call: TRBD2; j_call: TRBJ2-5; v_call: TRBV2; clone_size: few; cdr3_nt: TGTGCCAGCAGTGGGACTAGCGGGGTTGAGACCCAGTACTTC; cdr3_aa: CASSGTSGVETQYF
d_call: .; j_call: TRBJ1-5; v_call: TRBV2; clone_size: .; cdr3_nt: TGTGCCAGCAGTGCCACTTATAGCAATCAGCCCCAGCATTTT; cdr3_aa: CASSATYSNQPQHF
d_call: .; j_call: TRBJ2-6; v_call: TRBV5-1; clone_size: few; cdr3_nt: TGCGCCAGCAGCTTGGCGGGGACAACCTCTGGGGCCAACGTCCTGACTTTC; cdr3_aa: CASSLAGTTSGANVLTF
d_call: TRBD1; j_call: TRBJ1-5; v_call: TRBV10-3; clone_size: many; cdr3_nt: TGTGCCACCAGCAGAGGGGGCGAGAAGGGCAATCAGCCCCAGCATTTT; cdr3_aa: CATSRGGEKGNQPQHF
d_call: .; j_call: TRBJ2-1; v_call: TRBV5-1; clone_size: many; cdr3_nt: TGCGCCAGCAGCTTGGGGAGTTCCACCTACAATGAGCAGTTCTTC; cdr3_aa: CASSLGSSTYNEQFF
d_call: TRBD2; j_call: TRBJ2-1; v_call: TRBV10-3; clone_size: many; cdr3_nt: TGTGCCATCAGTGACTCCGGGAGCGGGGGAAATGAGCAGTTCTTC; cdr3_aa: CAISDSGSGGNEQFF
d_call: .; j_call: TRBJ1-2; v_call: TRBV20-1; clone_size: many; cdr3_nt: TGCAGTGCTGAGATGGGGGCCCCCGATGGCTACACCTTC; cdr3_aa: CSAEMGAPDGYTF
d_call: .; j_call: TRBJ1-2; v_call: TRBV5-1; clone_size: .; cdr3_nt: TGCGCCAGCAGTCGAGGGGTTAACTATGGCTACACCTTC; cdr3_aa: CASSRGVNYGYTF
d_call: TRBD1; j_call: TRBJ2-2; v_call: TRBV12-3/TRBV12-4; clone_size: many; cdr3_nt: TGTGCCAGCAGGGTGCAGGGGGACACCGGGGAGCTGTTTTTT; cdr3_aa: CASRVQGDTGELFF
d_call: .; j_call: TRBJ2-7; v_call: TRBV9; clone_size: many; cdr3_nt: TGTGCCAGCAGCGTAGGGGCGGCACGGTACTACGAGCAGTACTTC; cdr3_aa: CASSVGAARYYEQYF
d_call: .; j_call: TRBJ2-1; v_call: TRBV4-2; clone_size: many; cdr3_nt: TGTGCCAGCAGCCCCGGTGCAGGGGGGACCCAGTTCTTC; cdr3_aa: CASSPGAGGTQFF